This TCR beta chain was sequenced during a study of T cell changes during pregnancy in multiple sclerosis. This clone was seen just once. Germline values: CDR1 MNHEY, CDR2 SVGAGI. The V and J ends lost 6 bases and 0 bases respectively, with 14 bases between them. The CDR3 totals 15 residues. Sequencing used immunoSEQ multiplex PCR; TCRdb keeps in-frame clones, though not all of them. The profile shows about 84,000 clones, around 94% of them singletons. The specimen was peripheral blood, collected in the second trimester of pregnancy. The chain links TRBV6-5 to TRBJ1-1; D perhaps matches TRBD1 (6 bases). This TCR came from a female donor in good health, enrolled as a control in a pregnancy study. The chain's CDR3 is CASRRGSQLNTEAFF. Written as DNA, the CDR3 is TGTGCCAGCAGAAGGGGGAGCCAATTGAACACTGAAGCTTTCTTT.